The clone carrying this TCR beta chain came up once. The sample belongs to a study of blood T cell repertoires in COVID-19. Overall study: The United States, Italy and Spain were the sources of the acute and convalescent COVID-19 samples. Nucleic acid was either cDNA or gDNA, and it came from T cells, B-cell-depleted T cells, or PBMCs.

V was cut by 4 bases and J by 7 bases, with 11 bases left in between. This CDR3 spans 13 amino acids. Germline-derived CDR1 and CDR2 are MNHEY and SVGAGI. Data came from immunoSEQ multiplex PCR; TCRdb stores just in-frame clones and leaves some out. The sample has 50,000 or so clones; nearly 90% are singletons. This TCR was recovered from a man aged 55 to 70 with active COVID-19. The specimen was peripheral blood. V and J are TRBV6-5 and TRBJ1-5; D is unresolved. DNA for the CDR3: TGTGCCAGCAGTTCATATTCTGGCCAGCCCCAGCATTTT. It specifies CASSSYSGQPQHF.